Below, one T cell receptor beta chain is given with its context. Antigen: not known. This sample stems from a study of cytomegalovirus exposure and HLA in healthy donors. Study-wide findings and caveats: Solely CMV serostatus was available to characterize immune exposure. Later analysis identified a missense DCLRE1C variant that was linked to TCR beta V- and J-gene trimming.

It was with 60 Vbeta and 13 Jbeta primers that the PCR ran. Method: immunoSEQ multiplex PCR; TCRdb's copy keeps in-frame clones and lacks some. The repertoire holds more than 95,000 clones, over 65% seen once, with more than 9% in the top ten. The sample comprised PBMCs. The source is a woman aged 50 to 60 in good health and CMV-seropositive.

Here the CDR3 reads CASTRGLNTEAFF. CDR3 in DNA: TGTGCCAGCACTCGGGGTCTGAACACTGAAGCTTTCTTT. The genes are TRBV28 and TRBJ1-1; D unresolved. V shed 7 bases and J shed 0 bases, with 9 bases lying between them. CDR1 MDHEN and CDR2 SYDVKM come from the germline V gene. The CDR3 contains 13 residues.